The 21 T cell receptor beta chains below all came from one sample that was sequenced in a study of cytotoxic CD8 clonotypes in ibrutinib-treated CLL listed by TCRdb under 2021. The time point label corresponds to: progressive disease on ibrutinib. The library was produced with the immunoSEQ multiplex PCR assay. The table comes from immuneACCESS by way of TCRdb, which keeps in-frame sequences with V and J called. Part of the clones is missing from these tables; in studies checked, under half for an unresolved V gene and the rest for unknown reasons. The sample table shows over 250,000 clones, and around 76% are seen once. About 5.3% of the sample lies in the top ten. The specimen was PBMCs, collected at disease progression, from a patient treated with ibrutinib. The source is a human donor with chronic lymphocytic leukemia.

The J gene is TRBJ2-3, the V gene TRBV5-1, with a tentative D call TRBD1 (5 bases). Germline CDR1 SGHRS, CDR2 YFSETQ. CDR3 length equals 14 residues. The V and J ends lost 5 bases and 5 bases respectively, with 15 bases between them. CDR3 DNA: TGCGCCAGCAGATTGTGGGGCGCAAAAGATACGCAGTATTTT. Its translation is CASRLWGAKDTQYF.

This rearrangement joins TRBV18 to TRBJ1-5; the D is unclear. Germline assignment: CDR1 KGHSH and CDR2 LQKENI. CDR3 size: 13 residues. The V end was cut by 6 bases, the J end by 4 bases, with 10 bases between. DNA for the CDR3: TGTGCCAGCTCCCCCGCTTTAAATCAGCCCCAGCATTTT. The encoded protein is CASSPALNQPQHF.

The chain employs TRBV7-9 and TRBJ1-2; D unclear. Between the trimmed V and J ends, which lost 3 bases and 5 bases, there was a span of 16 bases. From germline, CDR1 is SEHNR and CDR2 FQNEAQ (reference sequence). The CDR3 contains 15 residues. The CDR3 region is CASSFEGSRSYGYTF. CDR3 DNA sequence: TGTGCCAGCAGCTTTGAAGGGTCGCGTTCTTATGGCTACACCTTC.

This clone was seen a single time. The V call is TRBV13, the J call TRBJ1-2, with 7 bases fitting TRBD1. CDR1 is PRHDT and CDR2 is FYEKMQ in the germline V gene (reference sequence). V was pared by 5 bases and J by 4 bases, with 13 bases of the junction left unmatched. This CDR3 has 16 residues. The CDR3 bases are TGTGCCAGCAGCCAAGACAGGGTAGGAACGACCTATGGCTACACCTTC. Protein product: CASSQDRVGTTYGYTF.

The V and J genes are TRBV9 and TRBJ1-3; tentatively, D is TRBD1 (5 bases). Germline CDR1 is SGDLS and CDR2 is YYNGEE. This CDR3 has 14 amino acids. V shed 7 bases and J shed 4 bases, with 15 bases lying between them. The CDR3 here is CASGRDSSGNTIYF. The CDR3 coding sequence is TGTGCCAGCGGAAGAGACAGTTCAGGAAACACCATATATTTT.

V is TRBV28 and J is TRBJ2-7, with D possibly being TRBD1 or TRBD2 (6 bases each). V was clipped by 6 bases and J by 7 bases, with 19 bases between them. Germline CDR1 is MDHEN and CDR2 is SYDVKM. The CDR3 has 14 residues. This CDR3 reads CASSFPGGLVEQYF. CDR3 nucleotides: TGTGCCAGCAGCTTCCCTGGGGGGCTGGTGGAGCAGTACTTC.

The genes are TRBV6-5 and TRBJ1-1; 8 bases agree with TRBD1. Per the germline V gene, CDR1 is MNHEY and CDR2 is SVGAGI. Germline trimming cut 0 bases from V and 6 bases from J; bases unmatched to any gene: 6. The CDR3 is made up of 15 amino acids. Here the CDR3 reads CASSYSSRGLSEAFF. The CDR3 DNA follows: TGTGCCAGCAGTTACTCGTCCAGGGGGCTTTCTGAAGCTTTCTTT.

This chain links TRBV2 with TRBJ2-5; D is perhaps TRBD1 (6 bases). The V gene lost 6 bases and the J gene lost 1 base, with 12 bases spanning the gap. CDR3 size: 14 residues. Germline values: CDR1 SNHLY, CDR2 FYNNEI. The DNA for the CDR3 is TGTGCCAGCAGCGACAACAGGGCCCAAGAGACCCAGTACTTC. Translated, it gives CASSDNRAQETQYF.

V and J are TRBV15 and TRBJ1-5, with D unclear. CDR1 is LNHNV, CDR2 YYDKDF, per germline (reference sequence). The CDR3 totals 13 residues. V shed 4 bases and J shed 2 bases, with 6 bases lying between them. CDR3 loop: CATSIFRNQPQHF. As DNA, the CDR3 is TGTGCCACCAGCATTTTTCGCAATCAGCCCCAGCATTTT.

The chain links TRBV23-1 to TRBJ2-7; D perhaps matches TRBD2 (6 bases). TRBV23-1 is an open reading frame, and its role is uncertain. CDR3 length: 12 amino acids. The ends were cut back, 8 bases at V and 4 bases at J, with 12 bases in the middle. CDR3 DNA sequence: TGCGCCAGCCCTCCCGGAGGGTACGAGCAGTACTTC. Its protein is CASPPGGYEQYF.

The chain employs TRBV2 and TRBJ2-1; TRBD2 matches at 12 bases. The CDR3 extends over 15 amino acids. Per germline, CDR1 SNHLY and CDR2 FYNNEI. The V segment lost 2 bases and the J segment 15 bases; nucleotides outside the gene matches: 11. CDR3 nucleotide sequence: TGTGCCAGCAGTGAAAGGCCTAGCGGGGGGGCCCCCCCGTTCTTC. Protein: CASSERPSGGAPPFF.

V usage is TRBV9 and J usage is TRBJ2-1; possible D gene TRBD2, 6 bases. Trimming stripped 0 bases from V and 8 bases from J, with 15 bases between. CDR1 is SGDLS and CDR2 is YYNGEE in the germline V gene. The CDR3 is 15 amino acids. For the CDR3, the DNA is TGTGCCAGCAGCGTAGTTAGGGGCCCGGGGGATGAGCAGTTCTTC. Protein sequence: CASSVVRGPGDEQFF.

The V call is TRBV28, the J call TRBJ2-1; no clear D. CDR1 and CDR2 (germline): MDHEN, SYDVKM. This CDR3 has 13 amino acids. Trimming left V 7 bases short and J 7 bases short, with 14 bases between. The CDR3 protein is CASILGTGNEQFF. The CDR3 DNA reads TGTGCCAGCATCCTCGGCACTGGAAATGAGCAGTTCTTC.

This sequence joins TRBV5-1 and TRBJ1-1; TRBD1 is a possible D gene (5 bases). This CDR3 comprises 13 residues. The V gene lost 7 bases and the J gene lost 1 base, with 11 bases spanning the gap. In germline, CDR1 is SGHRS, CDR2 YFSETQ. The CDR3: CASGVGPNTEAFF. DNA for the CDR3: TGCGCCAGCGGCGTGGGACCGAACACTGAAGCTTTCTTT.

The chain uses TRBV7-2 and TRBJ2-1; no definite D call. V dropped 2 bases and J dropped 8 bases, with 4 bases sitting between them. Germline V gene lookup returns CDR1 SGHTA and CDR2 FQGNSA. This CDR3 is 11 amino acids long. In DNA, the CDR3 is TGTGCCAGCAGCTTATTCGATGAGCAGTTCTTC. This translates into CASSLFDEQFF.

CDR3: CSTGNTEAFF. The CDR3 coding sequence is TGCAGCACGGGGAACACTGAAGCTTTCTTT. The chain joins TRBV29-1 to TRBJ1-1; D is ambiguous. Trimming took off 8 bases at V and 1 base at J, with 5 bases between the two ends. The germline V gene encodes CDR1 SQVTM and CDR2 ANQGSEA. The CDR3 runs to 10 residues.

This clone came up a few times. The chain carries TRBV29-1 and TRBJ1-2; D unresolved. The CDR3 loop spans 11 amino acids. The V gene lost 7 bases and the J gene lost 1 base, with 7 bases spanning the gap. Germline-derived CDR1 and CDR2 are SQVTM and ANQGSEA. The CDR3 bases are TGCAGCGCCACAAATAACTATGGCTACACCTTC. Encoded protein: CSATNNYGYTF.

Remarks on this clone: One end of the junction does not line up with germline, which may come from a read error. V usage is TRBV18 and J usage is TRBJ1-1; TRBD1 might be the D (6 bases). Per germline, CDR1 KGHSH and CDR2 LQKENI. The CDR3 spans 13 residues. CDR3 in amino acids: CASSPPTGHPSPF. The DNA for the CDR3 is TGTGCCAGCTCACCACCCACGGGACACCCGTCCCCTTTT.

CDR3 bases: TGTGCCAGCAGGACAGACAGGGCGGGTGGAGAGACCCAGTACTTC. This codes for CASRTDRAGGETQYF. V gene TRBV28 combines with J gene TRBJ2-5; 7 bases fit TRBD1. V shed 6 bases and J 4 bases; nucleotides not matched to a gene: 11. The CDR3 has 15 residues. The germline gives CDR1 MDHEN, CDR2 SYDVKM.

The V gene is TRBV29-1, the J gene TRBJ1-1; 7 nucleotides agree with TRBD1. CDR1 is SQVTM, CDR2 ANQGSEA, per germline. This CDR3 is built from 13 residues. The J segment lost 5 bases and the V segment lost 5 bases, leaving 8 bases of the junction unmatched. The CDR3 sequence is CSVLLIRGTEAFF. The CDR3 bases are TGCAGCGTTCTCTTGATCAGGGGGACTGAAGCTTTCTTT.

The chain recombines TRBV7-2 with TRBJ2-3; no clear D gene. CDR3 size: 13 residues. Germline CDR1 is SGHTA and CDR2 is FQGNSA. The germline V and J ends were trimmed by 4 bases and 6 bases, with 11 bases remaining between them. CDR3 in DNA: TGTGCCAGCAGCTCGGCCCAGAGGGATACGCAGTATTTT. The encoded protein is CASSSAQRDTQYF.